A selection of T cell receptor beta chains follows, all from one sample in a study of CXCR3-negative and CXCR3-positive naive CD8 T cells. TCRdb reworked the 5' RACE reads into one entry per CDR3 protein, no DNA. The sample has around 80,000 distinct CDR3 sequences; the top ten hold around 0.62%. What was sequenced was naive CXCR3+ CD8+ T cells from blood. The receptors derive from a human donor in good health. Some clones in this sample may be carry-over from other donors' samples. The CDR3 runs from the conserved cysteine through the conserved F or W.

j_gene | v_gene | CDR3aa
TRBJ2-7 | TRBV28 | CASSLSYMSSSGTSYEQYF
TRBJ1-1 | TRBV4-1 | CASSQETGYTNTEAFF
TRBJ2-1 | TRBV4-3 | CASSQVARSSYNEQFF
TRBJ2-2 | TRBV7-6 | CASSFVPGGTGELFF
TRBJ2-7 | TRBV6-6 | CASSSHTGTGAFEQYF
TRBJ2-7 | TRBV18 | CASSPTQGAYEQYF
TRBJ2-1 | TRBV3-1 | CASSQETGVIYNEQFF
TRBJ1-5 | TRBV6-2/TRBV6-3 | CASSGQGSNQPQHF
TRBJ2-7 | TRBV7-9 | CASSSTTDRGHNEQYF
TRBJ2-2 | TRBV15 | CATSRGQWHIPGELFF
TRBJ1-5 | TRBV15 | CATSRDRQENQPQHF
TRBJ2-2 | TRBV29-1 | CSVEDLPGELFF
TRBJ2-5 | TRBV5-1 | CASSLVSRLAGGSGPETQYF
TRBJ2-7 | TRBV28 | CASSLEDTIYEQYF
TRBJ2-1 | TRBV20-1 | CSASFRSYNEQFF
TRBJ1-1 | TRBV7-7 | CASSLEPDTEAFF
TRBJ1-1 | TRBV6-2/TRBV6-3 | CASNHLRARDYEAFF
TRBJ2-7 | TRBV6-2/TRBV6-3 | CASSSLLINRSGRRYEQYF
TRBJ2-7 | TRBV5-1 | CASSLDGKWDF
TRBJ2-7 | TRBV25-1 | CASSEALGSSYEQYF
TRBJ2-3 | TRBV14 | CASSPAFTDTQYF
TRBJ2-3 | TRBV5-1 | CASSLEGAGTDTQYF
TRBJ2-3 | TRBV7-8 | CASSPGTKSKDTQYF
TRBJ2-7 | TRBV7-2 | CASSPIWTGILYEQYF
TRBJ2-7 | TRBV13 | CASSSRNLAGDHYEQYF
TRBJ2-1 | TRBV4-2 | CASSQDRNEQFF
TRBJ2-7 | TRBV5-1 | CASSLRGEQYF
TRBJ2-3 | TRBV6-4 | CASSDAGGADTQYF
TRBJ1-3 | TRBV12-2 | CASRIPGQQANTIYF
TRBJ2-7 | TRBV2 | CASIPSGSSYEQYF
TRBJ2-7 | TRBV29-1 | CSVRGPGKFYEQYF
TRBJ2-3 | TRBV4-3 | CASSQDPYARAISDTQYF
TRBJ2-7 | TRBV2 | CASSEGGEGSSYEQYF
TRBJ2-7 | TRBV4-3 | CASSQDQGGGAEQYF
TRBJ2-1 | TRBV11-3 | CASSLKGASNEQFF
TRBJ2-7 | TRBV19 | CASSASGLATYEQYF
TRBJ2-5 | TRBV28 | CASSFTPRDTWEETQYF
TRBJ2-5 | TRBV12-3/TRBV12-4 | CASSSPDSAQTQYF
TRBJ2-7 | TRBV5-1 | CASSVASGGIEQYF
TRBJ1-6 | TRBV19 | CASSSHGNSPLHF
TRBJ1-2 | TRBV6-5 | CASSAPGPRGYTF
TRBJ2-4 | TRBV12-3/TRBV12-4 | CASSDPAGEAKNIQYF
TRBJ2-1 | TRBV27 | CASRLPGQGYNEQFF
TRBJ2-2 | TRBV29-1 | CSVDHNTGGLFF
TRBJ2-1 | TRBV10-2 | CASSEGGTYNEQFF
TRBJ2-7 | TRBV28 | CASSLRTLHPTSAITYEQYF
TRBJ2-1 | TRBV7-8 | CASGIAYNEQFF
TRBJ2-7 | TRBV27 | CASSLYSGGLGEQYF
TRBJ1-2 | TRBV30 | CAWSEITQARGYTF
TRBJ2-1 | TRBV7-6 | CASSPRGTGDYNEQFF
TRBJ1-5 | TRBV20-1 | CSASDRGNNQPQHF
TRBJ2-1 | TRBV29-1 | CSVYGGLAPDNEQFF